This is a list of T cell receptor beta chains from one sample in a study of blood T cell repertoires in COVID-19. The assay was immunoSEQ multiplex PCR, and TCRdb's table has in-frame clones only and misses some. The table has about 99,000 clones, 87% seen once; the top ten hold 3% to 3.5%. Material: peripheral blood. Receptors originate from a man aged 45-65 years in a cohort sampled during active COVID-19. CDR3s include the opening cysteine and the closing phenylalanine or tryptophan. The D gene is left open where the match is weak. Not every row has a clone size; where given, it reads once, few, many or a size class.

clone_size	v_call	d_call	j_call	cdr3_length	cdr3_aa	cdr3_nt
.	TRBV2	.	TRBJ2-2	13	CASTTKSPGELFF	TGTGCCAGCACCACAAAATCTCCCGGGGAGCTGTTTTTT
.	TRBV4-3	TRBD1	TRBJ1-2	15	CASSQEFRTGSGYTF	TGCGCCAGCAGCCAAGAATTCCGGACAGGGAGTGGCTACACCTTC
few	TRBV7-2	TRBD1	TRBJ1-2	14	CASSMGQGDYGYTF	TGTGCCAGCTCCATGGGACAGGGGGACTATGGCTACACCTTC
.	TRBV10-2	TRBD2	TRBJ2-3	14	CASSSTSVADTQYF	TGCGCCAGCAGTTCGACTAGCGTCGCAGATACGCAGTATTTT
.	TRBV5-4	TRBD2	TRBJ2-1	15	CASSPSGGIYNEQFF	TGTGCCAGCAGCCCCAGCGGGGGGATCTACAATGAGCAGTTCTTC
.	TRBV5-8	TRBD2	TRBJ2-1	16	CASSLLSSGPYNEQFF	TGTGCCAGCAGCCTTCTTTCTAGCGGTCCCTACAATGAGCAGTTCTTC
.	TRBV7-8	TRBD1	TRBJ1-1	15	CASSSDATGGTEAFF	TGTGCCAGCAGCTCCGATGCCACAGGGGGCACTGAAGCTTTCTTT
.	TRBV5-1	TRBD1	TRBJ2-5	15	CASSNPDRGQETQYF	TGCGCCAGCAGCAATCCGGACAGGGGGCAAGAGACCCAGTACTTC
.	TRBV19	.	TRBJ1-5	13	CASKTDSNQPQHF	TGTGCCAGTAAAACAGACAGCAATCAGCCCCAGCATTTT
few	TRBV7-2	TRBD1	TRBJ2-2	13	CASSSGGSGELFF	TGTGCCAGCAGCTCAGGGGGATCCGGGGAGCTGTTTTTT
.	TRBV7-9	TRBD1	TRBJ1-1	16	CASSSYRETGGTEAFF	TGTGCCAGCAGCTCTTACAGGGAGACAGGGGGAACTGAAGCTTTCTTT
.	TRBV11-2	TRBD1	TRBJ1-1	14	CASSPGGLRTEAFF	TGTGCCAGCAGCCCAGGGGGGTTACGCACTGAAGCTTTCTTT
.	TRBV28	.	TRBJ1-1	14	CASSFWDKNTEAFF	TGTGCCAGCAGTTTTTGGGACAAGAACACTGAAGCTTTCTTT
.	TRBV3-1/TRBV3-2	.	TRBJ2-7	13	CASRSGGTYEQYF	TGTGCCAGCAGGTCCGGGGGAACATACGAGCAGTACTTC
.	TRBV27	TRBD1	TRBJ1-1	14	CASSEGQGATEAFF	TGTGCCAGCAGCGAGGGACAGGGGGCCACTGAAGCTTTCTTT
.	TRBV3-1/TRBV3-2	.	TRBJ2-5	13	CASSQVERETQYF	TGTGCCAGCAGCCAAGTAGAACGCGAGACCCAGTACTTC
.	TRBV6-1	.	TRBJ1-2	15	CASSESVGRKDGYTF	TGTGCCAGCAGTGAATCTGTGGGCAGGAAAGATGGCTACACCTTC
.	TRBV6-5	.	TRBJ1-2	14	CASSFSPGSRSYTF	TGTGCCAGCAGTTTTTCCCCCGGCTCCAGGAGCTACACCTTC
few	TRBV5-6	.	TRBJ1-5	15	CASSLGQASNQPQHF	TGTGCCAGCAGCTTGGGACAGGCCTCCAATCAGCCCCAGCATTTT
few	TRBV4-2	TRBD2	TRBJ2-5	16	CASSQELTTSAETQYF	TGTGCCAGCAGCCAGGAGTTGACGACTAGCGCGGAGACCCAGTACTTC
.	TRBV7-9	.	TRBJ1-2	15	CASSRGGAMNYGYTF	TGTGCCAGCAGCCGAGGGGGGGCCATGAACTATGGCTACACCTTC
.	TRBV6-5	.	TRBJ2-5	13	CASRPGGGETQYF	TGTGCCAGCCGCCCCGGCGGCGGAGAGACCCAGTACTTC
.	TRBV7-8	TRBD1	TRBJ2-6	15	CASSGDSSGANVLTF	TGTGCCAGCAGCGGGGACAGCTCTGGGGCCAACGTCCTGACTTTC
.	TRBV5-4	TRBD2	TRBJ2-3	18	CASRPELAGRSSTDTQYF	TGTGCCAGCAGACCCGAGCTAGCGGGTCGCTCTAGCACAGATACGCAGTATTTT
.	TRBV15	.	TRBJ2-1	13	CATSFPGEDEQFF	TGTGCCACCAGCTTTCCCGGTGAGGATGAGCAGTTCTTC
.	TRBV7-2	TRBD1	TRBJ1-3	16	CASSLAGQHSGNTIYF	TGTGCCAGCAGCTTAGCGGGACAGCACTCTGGAAACACCATATATTTT
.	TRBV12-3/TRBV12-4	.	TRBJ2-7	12	CASSLRSYEQYF	TGTGCCAGCAGTTTACGGTCCTACGAGCAGTACTTC
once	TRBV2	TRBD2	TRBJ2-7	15	CASLPVAGGSYEQYF	TGTGCCAGCCTCCCGGTAGCGGGGGGATCCTACGAGCAGTACTTC
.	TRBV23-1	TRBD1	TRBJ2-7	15	CASSQSQDRGYEQYF	TGCGCCAGCAGTCAATCGCAGGACAGGGGCTACGAGCAGTACTTC
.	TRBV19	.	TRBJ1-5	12	CASSSGGQPQHF	TGTGCCAGTAGTAGCGGGGGGCAGCCCCAGCATTTT
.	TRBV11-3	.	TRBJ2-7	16	CASSLDHRQGQDEQYF	TGTGCCAGCAGCTTAGATCATCGGCAGGGACAAGACGAGCAGTACTTC
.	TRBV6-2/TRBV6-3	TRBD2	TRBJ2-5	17	CASSPGRLAGVQETQYF	TGTGCCAGCAGCCCCGGGCGACTAGCGGGGGTTCAAGAGACCCAGTACTTC
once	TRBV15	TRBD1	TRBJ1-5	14	CATSLDRGRQPQHF	TGTGCCACCAGCCTAGACAGGGGCCGACAGCCCCAGCATTTT
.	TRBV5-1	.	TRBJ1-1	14	CASSLSNRVTEAFF	TGCGCCAGCAGCCTATCTAACAGGGTTACTGAAGCTTTCTTT
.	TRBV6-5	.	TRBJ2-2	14	CASSYSRLRGELFF	TGTGCCAGCAGTTACTCGAGACTTCGCGGGGAGCTGTTTTTT
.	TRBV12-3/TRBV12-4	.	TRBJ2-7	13	CASSRGTAHEQYF	TGTGCCAGCAGCCGCGGGACAGCCCACGAGCAGTACTTC
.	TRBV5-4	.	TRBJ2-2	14	CASSLIAGGGELFF	TGTGCCAGCAGCTTAATAGCAGGAGGCGGGGAGCTGTTTTTT
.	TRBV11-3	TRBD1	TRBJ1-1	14	CASSQRQGVTEAFF	TGTGCCAGCAGCCAGCGACAGGGGGTTACTGAAGCTTTCTTT
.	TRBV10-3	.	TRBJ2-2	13	CAISGENTGELFF	TGTGCCATCAGCGGGGAGAACACCGGGGAGCTGTTTTTT
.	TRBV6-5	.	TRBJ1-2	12	CASSLRGFGYTF	TGTGCCAGCAGCTTAAGAGGATTCGGCTACACCTTC
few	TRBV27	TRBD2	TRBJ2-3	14	CANPLSGVLDTQYF	TGTGCCAACCCGTTGAGCGGGGTTTTAGATACGCAGTATTTT
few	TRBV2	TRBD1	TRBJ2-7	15	CASRRGQGARYEQYF	TGTGCCAGCAGACGCGGACAGGGGGCGCGGTACGAGCAGTACTTC
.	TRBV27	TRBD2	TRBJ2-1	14	CASSPLAGGREQFF	TGTGCCAGCAGTCCGCTAGCGGGGGGCCGTGAGCAGTTCTTC
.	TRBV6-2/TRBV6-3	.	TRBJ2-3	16	CASSDRGSLGTDTQYF	TGTGCCAGCAGCGACCGGGGGTCGCTTGGCACAGATACGCAGTATTTT
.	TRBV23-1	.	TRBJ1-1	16	CASSQRGLGRRNEAFF	TGCGCCAGCAGTCAACGAGGTTTGGGGCGCCGTAATGAAGCTTTCTTT
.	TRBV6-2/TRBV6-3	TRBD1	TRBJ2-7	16	CASSLPGQGVAYEQYF	TGTGCCAGCAGCCTCCCGGGACAGGGGGTCGCCTACGAGCAGTACTTC
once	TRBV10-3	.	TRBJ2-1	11	CAIKGQNEQFF	TGTGCCATCAAGGGACAAAATGAGCAGTTCTTC